The rows below give T cell receptor beta chains drawn from one sample of a study of metastatic and nonmetastatic thyroid tumors. TCRdb reprocessed the PCR reads via MiXCR. The table shows roughly 34,000 clones, with about 20% occurring only once. The specimen was tumor tissue. The receptors shown here come from a male donor with papillary thyroid cancer or a benign thyroid nodule (not recorded which). Some clones in this sample may be carry-over from other donors' samples. CDR3s include the opening cysteine and the closing phenylalanine or tryptophan. A D gene is named only where the DNA matches it firmly. Size is omitted from some rows. Given values are once, few, many or a class for expanded clones.

CDR3nt | CDR3aa | v_gene | d_gene | abundance | j_gene
TGTGCCAGCAGCGTCCTGGACAGGTCGGAAAAACTGTTTTTT | CASSVLDRSEKLFF | TRBV6-1 | TRBD1 | many | TRBJ1-4
TGTGCCAGCAGCATATCCACGGGGGGGGGTGGCTACACCTTC | CASSISTGGGGYTF | TRBV2 | . | . | TRBJ1-2
TGCAGTGGGGCGTTGACTCTTGTTAATGAGCAGTTCTTC | CSGALTLVNEQFF | TRBV20-1 | . | . | TRBJ2-1
TGTGCCAGTAGTATAGATCCGTTACGGGCCCAGCATTTT | CASSIDPLRAQHF | TRBV19 | . | few | TRBJ1-5
TGCGCCAGCAGTCCAGTGGCTACCCCAGCTAACTATGGCTACACCTTC | CASSPVATPANYGYTF | TRBV10-2 | . | many | TRBJ1-2
TGTGCCAGCAGCACAGGGGGCCGGACTGAAGCTTTCTTT | CASSTGGRTEAFF | TRBV7-2 | TRBD1 | few | TRBJ1-1
TGTGCCGTTGGGACAGGGAACACCGGGGAGCTGTTTTTT | CAVGTGNTGELFF | TRBV7-9 | TRBD1 | few | TRBJ2-2
TGTGCCAGCAGTGCACTGGCGGGGGGGCTATATACGCAGTATTTT | CASSALAGGLYTQYF | TRBV11-2 | TRBD2 | . | TRBJ2-3
TGTGCCTGGAGCGAACTGGGGACAGGGGTTACTGAAGCTTTCTTT | CAWSELGTGVTEAFF | TRBV30 | TRBD1 | many | TRBJ1-1
TGTGCCAGCCGACCCCCGGGACAGACCCAGAACACCGGGGAGCTGTTTTTT | CASRPPGQTQNTGELFF | TRBV27 | TRBD1 | . | TRBJ2-2
TGTGCCAGCAGCCCTCCCTTGGGAGGGCACTATGGCTACACCTTC | CASSPPLGGHYGYTF | TRBV7-2 | . | many | TRBJ1-2
TGTGCCAGCAGCGAAGGACAGGGTATCTTTGTTAATTCACCCCTCCACTTT | CASSEGQGIFVNSPLHF | TRBV11-1 | TRBD1 | . | TRBJ1-6
TGTGCCAGCAGCTCCGGGACAAAGTACGGAGATACGCAGTATTTT | CASSSGTKYGDTQYF | TRBV5-5 | . | once | TRBJ2-3
TGTGCCAGTTTACGGACGGGGGCTAACTATGGCTACACCTTC | CASLRTGANYGYTF | TRBV28 | . | few | TRBJ1-2
TGTGCCAGCAGGCCTCCATCGACAGGGATTGCTGGCTACGAGCAGTACTTC | CASRPPSTGIAGYEQYF | TRBV6-2/TRBV6-3 | TRBD1 | medium-sized | TRBJ2-7
TGTGCCAGCAGCCAGGGACTAGCGGGACGGGGAGATACGCAGTATTTT | CASSQGLAGRGDTQYF | TRBV11-2 | TRBD2 | many | TRBJ2-3
TGTGCCAACACGAACAGGGGGATGTCAACCCTCCACTTT | CANTNRGMSTLHF | TRBV28 | TRBD1 | . | TRBJ1-6
TGTGCCAGCAGTGAAGGACCTCTTGGCTCTGGAAACACCATATATTTT | CASSEGPLGSGNTIYF | TRBV2 | . | many | TRBJ1-3
TGTGCCAGCAGTTCACAGGCAGGGGAGCTTGATACGCAGTATTTT | CASSSQAGELDTQYF | TRBV6-2/TRBV6-3 | . | few | TRBJ2-3
. | CASSLRELWLHLRF | TRBV27 | . | . | TRBJ2-6
TGTGCCAGCAGTTCGACCCGGACAGGGCGCGACGAGCAGTACTTC | CASSSTRTGRDEQYF | TRBV9 | TRBD1 | many | TRBJ2-7
TGTGCCAGCAGTAAGACAGGGGGAGAGTCACCCCTCCACTTT | CASSKTGGESPLHF | TRBV27 | TRBD1 | . | TRBJ1-6
TGTGCCAGCAGCTTAGATCCAATGGGGACGGAAAAACTGTTTTTT | CASSLDPMGTEKLFF | TRBV11-2 | . | many | TRBJ1-4
TGTGCCAGCTCACCAGAACAGGGGAGAGGAGAGCAGTTCTTC | CASSPEQGRGEQFF | TRBV18 | TRBD1 | many | TRBJ2-1
TGTGCCAGCCGGATAAGGACGCAGGGTTTTCTGAACACCGGGGAGCTGTTTTTT | CASRIRTQGFLNTGELFF | TRBV6-6 | . | few | TRBJ2-2
TGTGCCAGCTCACCAAGGGGACTAGCTGTCAATGAGCAGTTCTTC | CASSPRGLAVNEQFF | TRBV18 | TRBD2 | many | TRBJ2-1
TGTGCCAGCAGCTTAAGTACAGGGGGTTTGACTGAAGCTTTCTTT | CASSLSTGGLTEAFF | TRBV7-9 | TRBD1 | many | TRBJ1-1